This T cell receptor beta chain was recorded in a study of OX40 agonist ivuxolimab in advanced cancers. The wider study: Partial responses were achieved by three patients, one with hepatocellular carcinoma and two with cutaneous melanoma.

The table came from immunoSEQ multiplex PCR; TCRdb's copy has only in-frame clones and leaves some out. The sample has some 50,000 clones, roughly 84% seen once; the top ten hold about 1.6%. As to this clone: Its antigen remains unknown.

Study-level points and caveats: CD8+ T cells were the subset that, on average, had more expanded clones than CD4+. With doses of 0.1 to 3.0 mg/kg, CD4+ and CD8+ blood T cells had undergone clonal expansion by week 6.

Germline assignment: CDR1 KGHSH and CDR2 LQKENI. V was clipped by 0 bases and J by 2 bases, with 10 bases between them. This CDR3 has 15 amino acids. This specimen consisted of CD4+ or CD8+ T cells sorted from blood, obtained in a trial of the OX40 agonist ivuxolimab. The clonotype was recovered from an adult with an advanced solid tumor such as melanoma, head and neck, liver or kidney cancer. The rearrangement uses TRBV18 and TRBJ1-1; D gene ambiguous. The CDR3 is CASSPPNRANTEAFF. The DNA of the CDR3 is TGTGCCAGCTCACCACCGAACAGAGCTAACACTGAAGCTTTCTTT.